This TCR beta chain comes out of a study of T cells in Graves' hyperthyroidism and ophthalmopathy. This clonotype was counted ten times or more. The CDR3 runs 13 residues. CDR1 and CDR2 from the germline V gene are LNHNV and YYDKDF (reference sequence). V shed 0 bases and J shed 5 bases, with 8 bases lying between them. Amplification of TCR beta CDR3 regions used RNA as the template. With the HTBI primer set, the TCR CDR3 went through a first round of RT-PCR. TCRdb processed the multiplex PCR reads anew with MiXCR; each CDR3 protein has one entry. This sample carries about 840,000 distinct CDR3 sequences, roughly 40% of them seen once, and the ten largest clones take roughly 8.3%.

The rearrangement uses TRBV15 and TRBJ2-7; tentatively, D is TRBD1 (5 bases). The TCR originated in a man younger than 35 with Graves' hyperthyroidism. Sequenced sample: blood. The CDR3 spells CATSRDWGHEQYF. CDR3 sequence (DNA): TGTGCCACCAGCAGAGATTGGGGCCACGAGCAGTACTTC.